The T cell receptor (beta chain) described here comes from a study of CD8+CD57+ T cells in acquired aplastic anemia. Study-level results: Between patients and controls, CD8+ Simpson's diversity did not vary significantly. Almost 30 sequences, all CD8+ CDR3, were shared between patients and controls.

The use of genomic DNA as template underpinned the TCR beta VDJ and CDR3 profiling. TCRdb independently ran MiXCR on the reads; one entry per CDR3 protein. Of around 150,000 distinct CDR3 sequences listed, just under 45% were seen once; the top ten hold 1.1%. This clonotype was seen repeatedly, ten times or more. Antigen specificity is unknown. What was sequenced was sorted CD4+, CD8+, or CD8+CD57+ T cells (not recorded which) from PBMCs. The source of this sequence is a human donor in good health.

DNA for the CDR3: TGTGCCAGCAGCTTAATGGCGACAGGATTGAACACTGAAGCTTTCTTT. Its translation: CASSLMATGLNTEAFF. The rearrangement joins TRBV7-2 to TRBJ1-1; D may be TRBD1 (6 bases). The V end lost 2 bases, the J end lost 0 bases, and 13 bases lay between the germline ends. Germline V gene lookup returns CDR1 SGHTA and CDR2 FQGNSA. This CDR3 region has 16 residues.